The clone carrying this T cell receptor beta chain has at least ten counts. Its target is not known. The investigators amplified TCR beta CDR3 regions from RNA transcripts. During a first-round RT-PCR of the TCR CDR3, the HTBI primer set was used. TCRdb re-called the multiplex PCR reads through MiXCR, storing one row per CDR3 protein. The sample has some 500,000 distinct CDR3 sequences, roughly 25% seen once. Germline V gene data show CDR1 as MNHNS and CDR2 as SASEGT. The CDR3 covers 15 residues. Trimming took 6 bases from V and 1 from J, leaving 16 bases between them. These data belong to a study of T cells in Graves' hyperthyroidism and ophthalmopathy. Study-wide context: Blood was drawn when the patient was first diagnosed and still untreated. Whole-study results and caveats: Ophthalmopathy was separated from stable hyperthyroidism by a 13 V-J model. Most thyroid clonotypes with frequency above 0.001 were detected in blood.

Using around 10 ml of fresh peripheral blood, PBMCs were prepared. The clonotype was recovered from a woman in her 30s with Graves' ophthalmopathy. Input material: blood. V usage is TRBV6-1 and J usage is TRBJ2-7, with D perhaps matching TRBD1 (6 bases). This CDR3 reads CASSPLAGTSYEQYF. For the CDR3, the DNA is TGTGCCAGCAGCCCTTTGGCCGGGACATCCTACGAGCAGTACTTC.